These 31 T cell receptor beta chains share one sample of origin, sequenced in a study of cytomegalovirus exposure and HLA in healthy donors. Sequenced by immunoSEQ multiplex PCR; TCRdb stores in-frame clones only, minus some. The table lists some 210,000 clones, over 80% of them singletons, with roughly 5.4% in the top ten. Material for sequencing was PBMCs. The receptors here all came from a woman aged 18-29 years in good health and CMV-seronegative.

This sequence joins TRBV6-5 and TRBJ2-5; D could derive from TRBD1 or TRBD2 (6 bases each). CDR3 size: 15 residues. The germline V gene encodes CDR1 MNHEY and CDR2 SVGAGI. V was trimmed by 2 bases and J by 5 bases, leaving 15 bases between them. CDR3 sequence: CASSYGGGDSETQYF. The CDR3 DNA follows: TGTGCCAGCAGTTACGGGGGCGGGGATTCGGAGACCCAGTACTTC.

The chain employs TRBV27 and TRBJ1-2; D possibly corresponds to TRBD1 (6 bases). The CDR3 is 12 residues long. The germline CDR1 and CDR2 sequences are MNHEY and SMNVEV (reference sequence). Trimming pared 4 bases from V and 7 bases from J, leaving 10 bases between. The DNA of the CDR3 is TGTGCCAGCAGTTCCGACAGGACTGGCTACACCTTC. This translates into CASSSDRTGYTF.

The V gene is TRBV5-1, the J gene TRBJ2-7; D ambiguous. The CDR3 sequence is 13 residues long. Per the germline V gene, CDR1 is SGHRS and CDR2 is YFSETQ. Trimming removed 4 bases at V and 0 bases at J, with 8 bases between. This CDR3 is CASSPGYSYEQYF. CDR3 DNA sequence: TGCGCCAGCAGCCCGGGTTACTCCTACGAGCAGTACTTC.

The rearrangement joins TRBV27 to TRBJ1-1, with unresolved D. This CDR3 spans 14 amino acids. The germline V gene has CDR1 MNHEY and CDR2 SMNVEV (reference sequence). Trimming took 8 bases from V and 2 from J, leaving 15 bases between them. CDR3 DNA: TGTGCCAGCCAAACTGGACGGGTTAACACTGAAGCTTTCTTT. It specifies CASQTGRVNTEAFF.

The CDR3 nucleotides are TGTGCCACCAGCAGTCGACAGGTTGGCAGCAATCAGCCCCAGCATTTT. As protein: CATSSRQVGSNQPQHF. The chain recombines TRBV15 with TRBJ1-5; perhaps TRBD1 as D (6 bases). This CDR3 is 16 amino acids long. Germline lookup yields CDR1 LNHNV and CDR2 YYDKDF (reference sequence). The V and J ends lost 3 bases and 1 base respectively, with 13 bases between them.

The chain employs TRBV6-5 and TRBJ1-2; the D gene is possibly TRBD1 (5 bases). Germline values: CDR1 MNHEY, CDR2 SVGAGI. V was shortened by 2 bases and J by 9 bases, with 13 bases between the two germline ends. The CDR3 is 13 residues long. The CDR3 region has the DNA TGTGCCAGCAGTTACGGGGCAGGGACGAGCTACACCTTC. This codes for CASSYGAGTSYTF.

The chain has TRBV14 and TRBJ1-2; the D is unclear. The V end lost 0 bases, the J end lost 4 bases, and 18 bases lay between the germline ends. Germline lookup yields CDR1 SGHDN and CDR2 FVKESK. CDR3 length equals 17 residues. DNA of the CDR3: TGTGCCAGCAGCCAAGATCTATATACGGGGAACCTCTATGGCTACACCTTC. This translates into CASSQDLYTGNLYGYTF. Supplemented by reference TRBV14 and TRBJ1-2, the full variable domain reads EAGVTQFPSHSVIEKGQTVTLRCDPISGHDNLYWYRRVMGKEIKFLLHFVKESKQDESGMPNNRFLAERTGGTYSTLKVQPAELEDSGVYFCASSQDLYTGNLYGYTFGSGTRLTVV.

This clone was found once. V gene TRBV7-7 combines with J gene TRBJ2-7, with 8 bases identical to TRBD1. Germline V gene sequence: CDR1 SSHAT, CDR2 FNYEAQ (reference sequence). Losses at the gene ends were 5 bases for V and 5 bases for J; bases not matched to a gene: 5. The CDR3 covers 13 residues. CDR3 protein: CASSTGQGNEQYF. CDR3 DNA: TGTGCCAGCAGCACCGGACAGGGCAACGAGCAGTACTTC.

The CDR3 loop reads CASSSQLAGGQGEFF. In DNA form, the CDR3 reads TGTGCCAGCAGTTCCCAACTAGCGGGGGGGCAGGGCGAGTTCTTC. The chain employs TRBV27 and TRBJ2-1, with 13 bases identical to TRBD2. Germline-derived CDR1 and CDR2 are MNHEY and SMNVEV (reference sequence). The junction had 11 bases not matched to a gene; V was cut back by 4 bases and J by 14 bases. This CDR3 spans 15 amino acids.

The rearrangement links TRBV6-6 to TRBJ1-5; D is unclear. Trimming stripped 6 bases from V and 1 base from J, with 16 bases between. From germline, CDR1 is MNHNY and CDR2 SVGAGI (reference sequence). CDR3 length equals 16 residues. The CDR3 DNA follows: TGTGCCAGCAGCCCCTGGCCCAGCCAAAGCAATCAGCCCCAGCATTTT. It specifies CASSPWPSQSNQPQHF.

The genes are TRBV2 and TRBJ1-1; D is unresolved. This CDR3 spans 11 amino acids. The V gene lost 1 base and the J gene lost 11 bases, with 8 bases spanning the gap. In germline, CDR1 is SNHLY, CDR2 FYNNEI. Written as DNA, the CDR3 is TGTGCCAGCAGTGAAGGGGGATGGGCTTTCTTT. This encodes CASSEGGWAFF.

In the case of this clone: Distinct nucleotide sequences in the sample also encode this CDR3. The chain is built from TRBV30 and TRBJ1-5; perhaps TRBD1 as D (6 bases). Germline V lookup: CDR1 GTSNPN, CDR2 SVGIG (reference sequence). CDR3 size: 13 residues. V dropped 3 bases and J dropped 5 bases, with 11 bases sitting between them. As DNA, the CDR3 is TGTGCCTGGAGCAGGGGCAGGGATCAGCCCCAGCATTTT. This codes for CAWSRGRDQPQHF.

J is TRBJ1-2 and V is TRBV5-6, with D unclear. The CDR3 extends over 13 amino acids. In germline, CDR1 is SGHDT, CDR2 YYEEEE. With 1 base removed from V and 0 bases from J, the gap between germline ends came to 4 bases. DNA of the CDR3: TGTGCCAGCAGCTTGACAGCTAACTATGGCTACACCTTC. This encodes CASSLTANYGYTF.

This clone was detected only a few times. CDR3 amino acids: CASSPYDLGKNIQYF. The CDR3 bases are TGTGCCAGCAGCCCCTATGATCTGGGCAAAAACATTCAGTACTTC. The chain uses TRBV7-2 and TRBJ2-4; D is undetermined. Germline CDR1 SGHTA, CDR2 FQGNSA. The length of the CDR3 is 15 residues. V dropped 5 bases and J dropped 3 bases, with 14 bases sitting between them.

This clone occurred once. The rearrangement joins TRBV2 to TRBJ2-7; either TRBD1 or TRBD2 may fit D (5 bases each). The CDR3 is made up of 17 amino acids. Germline V gives CDR1 SNHLY, CDR2 FYNNEI. Trimming stripped 6 bases from V and 2 bases from J, with 23 bases between. The CDR3 region is CASSNFPPRDLTYEQYF. CDR3 DNA sequence: TGTGCCAGCAGCAACTTCCCCCCCCGGGACCTCACCTACGAGCAGTACTTC.

The chain uses TRBV7-9 and TRBJ2-7, with D possibly matching TRBD2 (5 bases). The CDR3 runs to 13 residues. V was pared by 3 bases and J by 1 base, with 7 bases between. Germline CDR1 and CDR2: SEHNR and FQNEAQ (reference sequence). In nucleotides, the CDR3 is TGTGCCAGCAGCTTCTGGGAGTCCTACGAGCAGTACTTC. As protein: CASSFWESYEQYF.

The rearrangement uses TRBV30 and TRBJ2-1; 7 positions match TRBD2. The CDR3 loop spans 14 amino acids. With 2 bases clipped from V and 4 bases from J, the junction kept 5 bases outside the gene matches. The germline gives CDR1 GTSNPN, CDR2 SVGIG (reference sequence). The CDR3 here is CAWSTERGYNEQFF. The CDR3 DNA reads as TGTGCCTGGAGTACCGAGCGGGGTTACAATGAGCAGTTCTTC.

The V and J genes are TRBV9 and TRBJ2-1; 11 bases are shared with TRBD2. This CDR3 is built from 17 residues. The V and J ends lost 4 bases and 3 bases, in that order; junction bases with no gene match: 9. Germline lookup yields CDR1 SGDLS and CDR2 YYNGEE. The CDR3 reads CASSSLAGGLGYNEQFF. In nucleotides, the CDR3 is TGTGCCAGCAGCAGCCTAGCGGGAGGATTAGGCTACAATGAGCAGTTCTTC. Full variable domain (rest looked up from reference TRBV9 and TRBJ2-1): DSGVTQTPKHLITATGQRVTLRCSPRSGDLSVYWYQQSLDQGLQFLIQYYNGEERAKGNILERFSAQQFPDLHSELNLSSLELGDSALYFCASSSLAGGLGYNEQFFGPGTRLTVL.

The chain couples TRBV6-1 to TRBJ1-2, with D maybe TRBD1 (5 bases). The CDR3 is 11 residues long. V was pared by 5 bases and J by 8 bases, with 9 bases between. Germline values: CDR1 MNHNS, CDR2 SASEGT. The CDR3 DNA reads TGTGCCAGCAGTAGTAGGGGAGGCTACACCTTC. Translated, it gives CASSSRGGYTF.

The chain combines TRBV28 with TRBJ2-1; 9 bases agree with TRBD1. J was trimmed by 6 bases and V by 2 bases; bases with no gene match: 5. Germline values: CDR1 MDHEN, CDR2 SYDVKM. The CDR3 is 15 amino acids. CDR3 sequence: CASSLVGTGFNEQFF. CDR3 sequence (DNA): TGTGCCAGCAGTTTAGTTGGGACAGGGTTCAATGAGCAGTTCTTC.

CDR3 sequence reads: CAWSPGVGVNTEAFF. CDR3 in DNA: TGTGCCTGGAGCCCCGGCGTTGGGGTAAACACTGAAGCTTTCTTT. The rearrangement links TRBV30 to TRBJ1-1; D gene uncertain. Germline loops: CDR1 GTSNPN, CDR2 SVGIG (reference sequence). Trimming cost V 3 bases and J 2 bases, with 16 bases left between them. There are 15 residues in the CDR3.

The CDR3 here is CASSPPVTGGYEQFF. In DNA form, the CDR3 reads TGTGCCAGCAGCCCTCCCGTTACAGGGGGCTATGAGCAGTTCTTC. The chain links TRBV9 to TRBJ2-1; 9 bases line up with TRBD1. CDR3 size: 15 residues. The germline CDR1 and CDR2 sequences are SGDLS and YYNGEE. V trimming: 4 bases; J trimming: 8 bases; junction bases outside the gene matches: 10.

The chain uses TRBV6-6 and TRBJ1-4, with D tentatively TRBD1 (5 bases). V was cut by 0 bases and J by 8 bases, with 13 bases left in between. Germline V CDR1 and CDR2: MNHNY, SVGAGI (reference sequence). The CDR3 runs 15 residues. CDR3 amino acids: CASSYSGRGDEKLFF. The CDR3, as DNA: TGTGCCAGCAGTTACTCGGGGAGGGGAGACGAAAAACTGTTTTTT.

The rearrangement joins TRBV5-6 to TRBJ2-7; TRBD1 matches 9 bases. This CDR3 contains 14 residues. With 6 bases clipped from V and 7 bases from J, the junction kept 11 bases outside the gene matches. Germline V gene data show CDR1 as SGHDT and CDR2 as YYEEEE. CDR3 sequence reads: CASTRGTGSREQYF. The CDR3 nucleotides are TGTGCCAGCACCCGGGGGACAGGGTCCAGAGAGCAGTACTTC.

The rearrangement joins TRBV18 to TRBJ1-4; D unclear. Germline values: CDR1 KGHSH, CDR2 LQKENI. V shed 5 bases and J shed 3 bases, with 10 bases lying between them. This CDR3 has 14 residues. The CDR3 sequence: CASSSKQANEKLFF. The CDR3 DNA sequence: TGTGCCAGCTCATCGAAGCAGGCTAATGAAAAACTGTTTTTT.

The chain joins TRBV7-2 to TRBJ1-6, with 7 bases matching TRBD1. CDR3 length: 15 amino acids. The junction had 14 bases not matched to a gene; V was cut back by 5 bases and J by 13 bases. CDR1 and CDR2 from the germline V gene are SGHTA and FQGNSA. The CDR3 sequence is CASSTPPGQPMPLHF. In DNA form, the CDR3 reads TGTGCCAGCAGCACGCCCCCGGGACAGCCAATGCCCCTCCACTTT.

The chain has TRBV5-1 and TRBJ1-6; the match to TRBD1 covers 9 bases. This CDR3 has 17 residues. J gave up 4 bases and V 3 bases, and 8 bases lay outside the gene matches. The V gene's germline CDR1 is SGHRS and CDR2 YFSETQ. As DNA, the CDR3 is TGCGCCAGCAGCTCCTCCGGGACAGGGCTTTATAATTCACCCCTCCACTTT. It yields the protein CASSSSGTGLYNSPLHF.

This chain connects TRBV30 to TRBJ2-1, with 10 bases fitting TRBD2. The CDR3 totals 15 residues. Germline V lookup: CDR1 GTSNPN, CDR2 SVGIG (reference sequence). CDR3 residues: CAGGGRLAGFGEQFF. The DNA of the CDR3 is TGTGCTGGGGGCGGGAGACTAGCGGGTTTTGGTGAGCAGTTCTTC. Supplemented by reference TRBV30 and TRBJ2-1, the full variable domain reads SQTIHQWPATLVQPVGSPLSLECTVEGTSNPNLYWYRQAAGRGLQLLFYSVGIGQISSEVPQNLSASRPQDRQFILSSKKLLLSDSGFYLCAGGGRLAGFGEQFFGPGTRLTVL.

The rearrangement links TRBV5-6 to TRBJ1-3; maybe TRBD1 (5 bases). CDR3 length: 14 residues. Germline CDR1 SGHDT, CDR2 YYEEEE. V lost 3 bases, J lost 2 bases, and 9 bases lay in between. The DNA of the CDR3 is TGTGCCAGCAGCTGGGGGAGCACTGGAAACACCATATATTTT. Translated, it gives CASSWGSTGNTIYF.

This chain joins TRBV7-9 and TRBJ2-1, with 7 bases fitting TRBD1. CDR1 and CDR2 from the germline V gene are SEHNR and FQNEAQ (reference sequence). J gave up 9 bases and V 5 bases, and 13 bases lay outside the gene matches. The CDR3 consists of 15 residues. CDR3 loop: CASSLLGQEKGEQFF. DNA of the CDR3: TGTGCCAGCAGCCTCCTCGGACAGGAGAAGGGTGAGCAGTTCTTC.

The chain has TRBV2 and TRBJ2-7, with 8 bases fitting TRBD1. The CDR3 is 16 amino acids. CDR1 and CDR2 (germline): SNHLY, FYNNEI. Germline trimming cut 7 bases from V and 7 bases from J; bases unmatched to any gene: 18. CDR3 protein: CASKRSGGGQTGEQYF. CDR3 DNA: TGTGCCAGCAAGAGATCAGGGGGCGGACAAACGGGGGAGCAGTACTTC.